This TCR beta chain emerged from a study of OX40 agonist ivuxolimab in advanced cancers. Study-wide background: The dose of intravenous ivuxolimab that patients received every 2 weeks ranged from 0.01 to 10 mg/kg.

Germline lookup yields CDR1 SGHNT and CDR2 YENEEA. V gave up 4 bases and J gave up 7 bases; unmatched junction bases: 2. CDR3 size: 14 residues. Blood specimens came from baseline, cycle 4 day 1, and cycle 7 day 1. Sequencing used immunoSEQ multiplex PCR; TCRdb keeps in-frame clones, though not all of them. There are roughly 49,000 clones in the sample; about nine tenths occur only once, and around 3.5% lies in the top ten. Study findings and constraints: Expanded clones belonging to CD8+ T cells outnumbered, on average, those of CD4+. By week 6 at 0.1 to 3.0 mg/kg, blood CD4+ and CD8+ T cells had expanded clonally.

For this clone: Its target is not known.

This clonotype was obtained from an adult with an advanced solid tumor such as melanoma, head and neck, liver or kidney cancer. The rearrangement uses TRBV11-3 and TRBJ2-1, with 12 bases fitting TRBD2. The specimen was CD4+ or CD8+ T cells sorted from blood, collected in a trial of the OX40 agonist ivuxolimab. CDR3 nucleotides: TGTGCCAGCAGCTGGGGACTAGCGGGTAATGAGCAGTTCTTC. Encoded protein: CASSWGLAGNEQFF.